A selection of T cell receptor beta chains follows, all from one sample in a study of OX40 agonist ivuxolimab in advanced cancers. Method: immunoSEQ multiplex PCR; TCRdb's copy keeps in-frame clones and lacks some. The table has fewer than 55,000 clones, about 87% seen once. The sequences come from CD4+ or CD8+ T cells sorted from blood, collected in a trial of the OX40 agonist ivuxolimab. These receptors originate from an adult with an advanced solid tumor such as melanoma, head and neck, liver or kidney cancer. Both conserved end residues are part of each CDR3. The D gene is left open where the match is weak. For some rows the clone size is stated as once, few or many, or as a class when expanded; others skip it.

cdr3_aa: CASSYPPNEQFF; cdr3_nt: TGTGCCAGTAGTTACCCCCCTAATGAGCAGTTCTTC; d_call: -; clone_size: once; v_call: TRBV19; j_call: TRBJ2-1
cdr3_aa: CASSFPGASGQYF; cdr3_nt: TGTGCCAGCAGTTTCCCGGGGGCATCCGGGCAGTACTTC; d_call: -; clone_size: -; v_call: TRBV28; j_call: TRBJ2-7
cdr3_aa: CASSWGTHRAYNEQFF; cdr3_nt: TGTGCCAGCAGTTGGGGGACCCACCGGGCTTACAATGAGCAGTTCTTC; d_call: -; clone_size: -; v_call: TRBV27; j_call: TRBJ2-1
cdr3_aa: CASSLGPGGTGELFF; cdr3_nt: TGCGCCAGCAGCTTGGGACCGGGGGGCACCGGGGAGCTGTTTTTT; d_call: TRBD2; clone_size: -; v_call: TRBV5-1; j_call: TRBJ2-2
cdr3_aa: CASSLSAGAETQYF; cdr3_nt: TGTGCCAGCAGCTTATCGGCAGGGGCAGAGACCCAGTACTTC; d_call: -; clone_size: -; v_call: TRBV11-3; j_call: TRBJ2-5
cdr3_aa: CASSQAWGAGGSAAKNIQYF; cdr3_nt: TGTGCCAGCAGCCAGGCCTGGGGTGCGGGGGGATCAGCTGCCAAAAACATTCAGTACTTC; d_call: TRBD2; clone_size: -; v_call: TRBV4-2; j_call: TRBJ2-4
cdr3_aa: CASSEESFPPYEQYF; cdr3_nt: TGTGCCAGCAGTGAAGAGAGTTTCCCACCCTACGAGCAGTACTTC; d_call: -; clone_size: -; v_call: TRBV6-1; j_call: TRBJ2-7
cdr3_aa: CASSGRDRGSNQPQHF; cdr3_nt: TGTGCCAGCAGCGGCCGGGACAGGGGGAGCAATCAGCCCCAGCATTTT; d_call: TRBD1; clone_size: -; v_call: TRBV28; j_call: TRBJ1-5
cdr3_aa: CASSSPPGQGTSYEQYF; cdr3_nt: TGTGCCAGCAGTTCACCTCCGGGACAGGGGACTAGCTACGAGCAGTACTTC; d_call: TRBD1; clone_size: once; v_call: TRBV28; j_call: TRBJ2-7
cdr3_aa: CASSIPGAGAFDRKHIQYF; cdr3_nt: TGTGCCAGTAGTATTCCGGGGGCGGGGGCGTTCGATCGAAAACACATTCAGTACTTC; d_call: -; clone_size: -; v_call: TRBV19; j_call: TRBJ2-4
cdr3_aa: CASSVGLNGGSPLHF; cdr3_nt: TGTGCCAGCAGTGTGGGACTAAATGGGGGTTCACCCCTCCACTTT; d_call: -; clone_size: -; v_call: TRBV2; j_call: TRBJ1-6
cdr3_aa: CASIVLSGTQDGYTF; cdr3_nt: TGTGCCAGCATCGTTTTATCAGGGACGCAGGATGGCTACACCTTC; d_call: -; clone_size: -; v_call: TRBV6-1; j_call: TRBJ1-2
cdr3_aa: CASTGTGESGANVLTF; cdr3_nt: TGTGCCAGCACCGGGACAGGAGAATCTGGGGCCAACGTCCTGACTTTC; d_call: TRBD1; clone_size: -; v_call: TRBV7-9; j_call: TRBJ2-6
cdr3_aa: CASSKTGRTNTGELFF; cdr3_nt: TGTGCCAGCAGCAAGACAGGGAGGACGAACACCGGGGAGCTGTTTTTT; d_call: -; clone_size: -; v_call: TRBV7-2; j_call: TRBJ2-2
cdr3_aa: CASSSLGRNSPLHF; cdr3_nt: TGTGCCAGCAGCTCCCTGGGGAGAAATTCACCCCTCCACTTT; d_call: -; clone_size: medium-sized; v_call: TRBV5-8; j_call: TRBJ1-6
cdr3_aa: CASSGTNSGNTIYF; cdr3_nt: TGTGCCAGCAGTGGAACCAACTCTGGAAACACCATATATTTT; d_call: -; clone_size: once; v_call: TRBV6-5; j_call: TRBJ1-3
cdr3_aa: CSAGDNEQFF; cdr3_nt: TGCAGTGCTGGGGACAATGAGCAGTTCTTC; d_call: -; clone_size: -; v_call: TRBV20-1; j_call: TRBJ2-1
cdr3_aa: CASSYSAGLVAGELFF; cdr3_nt: TGTGCCAGCAGTTACTCGGCTGGACTAGTCGCCGGGGAGCTGTTTTTT; d_call: TRBD2; clone_size: -; v_call: TRBV6-6; j_call: TRBJ2-2
cdr3_aa: CSVETRFKETQYF; cdr3_nt: TGCAGCGTCGAGACACGATTCAAAGAGACCCAGTACTTC; d_call: -; clone_size: -; v_call: TRBV29-1; j_call: TRBJ2-5
cdr3_aa: CASSLVGIAGELFF; cdr3_nt: TGTGCCAGCAGCTTAGTGGGGATAGCCGGGGAGCTGTTTTTT; d_call: -; clone_size: -; v_call: TRBV11-1; j_call: TRBJ2-2
cdr3_aa: CASSLSGGGGEKLFF; cdr3_nt: TGCGCCAGCAGCTTGTCAGGGGGCGGTGGTGAAAAACTGTTTTTT; d_call: TRBD1; clone_size: -; v_call: TRBV5-1; j_call: TRBJ1-4
cdr3_aa: CSAASQLAKNIQYF; cdr3_nt: TGCAGCGCCGCGTCACAACTAGCCAAAAACATTCAGTACTTC; d_call: -; clone_size: -; v_call: TRBV29-1; j_call: TRBJ2-4
cdr3_aa: CAIQGRTGAADTQYF; cdr3_nt: TGTGCCATCCAAGGCAGGACAGGGGCGGCAGATACGCAGTATTTT; d_call: TRBD1; clone_size: -; v_call: TRBV10-3; j_call: TRBJ2-3
cdr3_aa: CASSQVTGVSAFF; cdr3_nt: TGCGCCAGCAGCCAAGTGACTGGGGTTTCTGCTTTCTTT; d_call: -; clone_size: -; v_call: TRBV4-1; j_call: TRBJ1-1
cdr3_aa: CASSVIPGQGYTF; cdr3_nt: TGTGCCAGCAGCGTAATACCCGGCCAGGGCTACACCTTC; d_call: -; clone_size: -; v_call: TRBV9; j_call: TRBJ1-2
cdr3_aa: CASSLVPGLIPGEQFF; cdr3_nt: TGTGCCAGCAGCTTAGTGCCAGGACTGATTCCTGGTGAGCAGTTCTTC; d_call: -; clone_size: -; v_call: TRBV7-2; j_call: TRBJ2-1
cdr3_aa: CASKMDRGDTEAFF; cdr3_nt: TGTGCCAGCAAGATGGACAGGGGGGACACTGAAGCTTTCTTT; d_call: TRBD1; clone_size: -; v_call: TRBV7-8; j_call: TRBJ1-1
cdr3_aa: CASSHERMNTEAFF; cdr3_nt: TGTGCCAGCAGTCACGAGCGCATGAACACTGAAGCTTTCTTT; d_call: -; clone_size: -; v_call: TRBV6-6; j_call: TRBJ1-1
cdr3_aa: CASRQEGGITGELFF; cdr3_nt: TGCGCCAGCAGGCAAGAAGGAGGAATCACCGGGGAGCTGTTTTTT; d_call: -; clone_size: -; v_call: TRBV5-1; j_call: TRBJ2-2
cdr3_aa: CASSFRGSGGKLFF; cdr3_nt: TGTGCCAGCAGTTTCAGAGGGTCAGGGGGCAAATTATTTTTC; d_call: TRBD1; clone_size: -; v_call: TRBV28; j_call: TRBJ2-7
cdr3_aa: CASSFSGTAGNTIYF; cdr3_nt: TGTGCCAGCAGTTTTTCCGGGACCGCTGGAAACACCATATATTTT; d_call: -; clone_size: once; v_call: TRBV6-5; j_call: TRBJ1-3
cdr3_aa: CASSFGDQETQYF; cdr3_nt: TGCGCCAGCAGCTTCGGGGACCAAGAGACCCAGTACTTC; d_call: -; clone_size: -; v_call: TRBV5-1; j_call: TRBJ2-5
cdr3_aa: CASSLRGSRTRTDTQYF; cdr3_nt: TGTGCCAGCAGCTTGAGGGGCTCGCGGACCCGCACAGATACGCAGTATTTT; d_call: -; clone_size: -; v_call: TRBV5-6; j_call: TRBJ2-3
cdr3_aa: CASSLGVSGNTIYF; cdr3_nt: TGTGCCAGCAGCTTGGGGGTTTCTGGAAACACCATATATTTT; d_call: -; clone_size: -; v_call: TRBV5-4; j_call: TRBJ1-3
cdr3_aa: CASSLDQDSSKYF; cdr3_nt: TGTGCCAGCAGCTTAGATCAGGACAGCTCCAAGTACTTC; d_call: -; clone_size: -; v_call: TRBV11-3; j_call: TRBJ2-4
cdr3_aa: CSVLGNTEAFF; cdr3_nt: TGCAGCGTACTGGGGAACACTGAAGCTTTCTTT; d_call: -; clone_size: -; v_call: TRBV29-1; j_call: TRBJ1-1
cdr3_aa: CASSLAPGLAKNIQYF; cdr3_nt: TGCGCCAGCAGCTTGGCCCCGGGACTAGCCAAAAACATTCAGTACTTC; d_call: -; clone_size: -; v_call: TRBV5-1; j_call: TRBJ2-4
cdr3_aa: CASSVAGAGGRGYTF; cdr3_nt: TGTGCCAGCAGCGTAGCGGGTGCAGGCGGAAGGGGCTACACCTTC; d_call: -; clone_size: -; v_call: TRBV9; j_call: TRBJ1-2
cdr3_aa: CASSQMDRENSNQPQHF; cdr3_nt: TGTGCCAGCAGTCAAATGGACAGAGAAAATAGCAATCAGCCCCAGCATTTT; d_call: -; clone_size: -; v_call: TRBV2; j_call: TRBJ1-5
cdr3_aa: CASSLEGTSGLYGYTF; cdr3_nt: TGTGCCAGCAGCTTAGAGGGGACTAGCGGTCTATATGGCTACACCTTC; d_call: -; clone_size: -; v_call: TRBV7-8; j_call: TRBJ1-2
cdr3_aa: CASSQEAVRNTEAFF; cdr3_nt: TGTGCCAGCAGCCAAGAGGCAGTGAGGAACACTGAAGCTTTCTTT; d_call: -; clone_size: once; v_call: TRBV4-2; j_call: TRBJ1-1
cdr3_aa: CASSPPNRVNQPQHF; cdr3_nt: TGTGCCAGCTCACCACCGAACAGGGTCAATCAGCCCCAGCATTTT; d_call: -; clone_size: medium-sized; v_call: TRBV18; j_call: TRBJ1-5
cdr3_aa: CASSLDSRDTNTDTQYF; cdr3_nt: TGTGCCAGCAGCTTAGACTCGCGGGACACAAACACAGATACGCAGTATTTT; d_call: -; clone_size: few; v_call: TRBV11-3; j_call: TRBJ2-3
cdr3_aa: CASSSNLFTDTQYF; cdr3_nt: TGCGCCAGCAGCTCAAACCTCTTCACAGATACGCAGTATTTT; d_call: -; clone_size: once; v_call: TRBV5-1; j_call: TRBJ2-3
cdr3_aa: CASSGRDTLSYEQYF; cdr3_nt: TGTGCCAGCAGCGGGAGGGACACCCTATCCTACGAGCAGTACTTC; d_call: TRBD2; clone_size: -; v_call: TRBV25-1; j_call: TRBJ2-7
cdr3_aa: CASSPGGVAGELFF; cdr3_nt: TGCGCCAGCTCCCCCGGGGGGGTAGCCGGGGAGCTGTTTTTT; d_call: TRBD2; clone_size: -; v_call: TRBV5-1; j_call: TRBJ2-2
cdr3_aa: CASSLGGGGSPLHF; cdr3_nt: TGCGCCAGCAGCTTGGGTGGGGGTGGTTCACCCCTCCACTTT; d_call: -; clone_size: -; v_call: TRBV5-1; j_call: TRBJ1-6
cdr3_aa: CASSIDSFNYGYTF; cdr3_nt: TGTGCCAGTAGTATTGACAGCTTTAACTATGGCTACACCTTC; d_call: -; clone_size: -; v_call: TRBV19; j_call: TRBJ1-2
cdr3_aa: CASSSRLDSYNEQFF; cdr3_nt: TGTGCCAGCAGCTCCCGACTTGATTCCTACAATGAGCAGTTCTTC; d_call: -; clone_size: -; v_call: TRBV28; j_call: TRBJ2-1
cdr3_aa: CASSLGQGARGANVLTF; cdr3_nt: TGTGCCAGCAGCTTAGGACAGGGGGCGCGGGGGGCCAACGTCCTGACTTTC; d_call: TRBD1; clone_size: -; v_call: TRBV5-4; j_call: TRBJ2-6